This entry features one T cell receptor beta chain sequence. The data derive from a study of blood T cell repertoires in COVID-19. Repertoires were generated with immunoSEQ multiplex PCR, while TCRdb's copy carries only in-frame clones and drops some. The sample has approximately 140,000 clones; about 83% are singletons. Sequencing was done on a sample of PBMCs or T cells enriched from blood (not recorded which). The clonotype was recovered from a woman between 50 and 59 years old who had been exposed to COVID-19.

In nucleotides, the CDR3 is TGTGCCAGCAGTTTGGGCCAGCCCTCGGCGCTGGATCAGCCCCAGCATTTT. It specifies CASSLGQPSALDQPQHF. The rearrangement uses TRBV6-2 or TRBV6-3 and TRBJ1-5, with D unresolved. The V and J ends lost 4 bases and 5 bases respectively, with 21 bases between them. Germline V gene lookup returns CDR1 MNHEY and CDR2 SVGEGT. This CDR3 is 17 amino acids long.